Each of the 11 T cell receptor beta chains below was sequenced from the same sample in a study of blood T cell repertoires in COVID-19. The assay was immunoSEQ multiplex PCR, and TCRdb's table has in-frame clones only and misses some. The table shows tens of thousands of clones, with approximately 76% occurring only once. What was sequenced was peripheral blood. These receptors all come from a man in his 70s with active or convalescent COVID-19.

The genes are TRBV12-3 or TRBV12-4 and TRBJ1-3; 8 bases align to TRBD1. V gave up 7 bases and J gave up 8 bases; unmatched junction bases: 7. This CDR3 contains 13 residues. CDR3 in amino acids: CASTGQVGDTIYF. In nucleotides, the CDR3 is TGTGCCAGCACGGGACAGGTGGGGGACACCATATATTTT.

This clone was found once. The V and J genes are TRBV27 and TRBJ1-5; D uncertain. This CDR3 is built from 13 residues. Germline V gene sequence: CDR1 MNHEY, CDR2 SMNVEV (reference sequence). Trimming took off 7 bases at V and 7 bases at J, with 14 bases between the two ends. The CDR3 bases are TGTGCCAGCACCTGGAGGATTGGACAGCCCCAGCATTTT. Translating it yields CASTWRIGQPQHF.

The chain combines TRBV9 with TRBJ1-6; D possibly corresponds to TRBD1 (6 bases). V shed 0 bases and J shed 10 bases, with 14 bases lying between them. The CDR3 is 15 amino acids. From germline, CDR1 is SGDLS and CDR2 YYNGEE. The CDR3, as DNA: TGTGCCAGCAGCGTAGGGGGGCGATGGGAATCACCCCTCCACTTT. Translating it yields CASSVGGRWESPLHF.

The rearrangement uses TRBV7-9 and TRBJ1-3; tentative D call: TRBD1 (5 bases). V lost 5 bases, J lost 3 bases, and 14 bases lay in between. The length of the CDR3 is 15 residues. Germline V CDR1 and CDR2: SEHNR, FQNEAQ (reference sequence). In DNA form, the CDR3 reads TGTGCCAGCAGCCATGGGGGGTTCAATGGAAACACCATATATTTT. Residues: CASSHGGFNGNTIYF.

The chain recombines TRBV9 with TRBJ2-3; TRBD2 might be the D (6 bases). The germline V gene encodes CDR1 SGDLS and CDR2 YYNGEE. The CDR3 sequence is 17 residues long. V was shortened by 7 bases and J by 0 bases, with 21 bases between the two germline ends. The CDR3 loop reads CASSRTMRDPSTDTQYF. The CDR3 DNA sequence: TGTGCCAGCTCCAGGACTATGCGGGATCCTAGCACAGATACGCAGTATTTT.

The CDR3 sequence: CASSGKQGKGNTIYF. The DNA of the CDR3 is TGTGCCAGCAGCGGAAAGCAGGGTAAAGGAAACACCATATATTTT. The V and J genes are TRBV9 and TRBJ1-3, with a tentative D call TRBD1 (5 bases). V lost 3 bases, J lost 4 bases, and 14 bases lay in between. The CDR3 sequence is 15 residues long. Germline CDR1 is SGDLS and CDR2 is YYNGEE.

This chain uses TRBV7-9 with TRBJ2-5; no clear D. CDR3 size: 13 residues. The V end was cut by 3 bases, the J end by 4 bases, with 9 bases between. Germline loops: CDR1 SEHNR, CDR2 FQNEAQ (reference sequence). DNA for the CDR3: TGTGCCAGCAGCTTGAGGCCAAGAGAGACCCAGTACTTC. Protein product: CASSLRPRETQYF.

Written as DNA, the CDR3 is TGTGCCAGTAGTCGCCGGACAGGGCCCCGATGGGATTTCAATGAGCAGTTCTTC. Translated: CASSRRTGPRWDFNEQFF. V and J are TRBV19 and TRBJ2-1; 8 bases fit TRBD1. V lost 5 bases and J lost 6; bases outside the gene matches: 18. Germline V gene lookup returns CDR1 LNHDA and CDR2 SQIVND (reference sequence). This CDR3 region has 18 residues. Full variable domain (rest looked up from reference TRBV19 and TRBJ2-1): DGGITQSPKYLFRKEGQNVTLSCEQNLNHDAMYWYRQDPGQGLRLIYYSQIVNDFQKGDIAEGYSVSREKKESFPLTVTSAQKNPTAFYLCASSRRTGPRWDFNEQFFGPGTRLTVL.

The gene calls are TRBV4-2 and TRBJ1-5, with 7 nucleotides matching TRBD1. Looked up from germline, CDR1 is LGHNA and CDR2 is YNFKEQ. CDR3 length: 16 amino acids. The junction had 8 bases not matched to a gene; V was cut back by 1 base and J by 5 bases. CDR3 sequence reads: CASSQVLQGQHQPQHF. The DNA of the CDR3 is TGTGCCAGCAGCCAAGTATTACAGGGGCAGCATCAGCCCCAGCATTTT.

The V and J genes are TRBV3-1 (or the pseudogene TRBV3-2) and TRBJ2-1; D is ambiguous. Germline CDR1 LGHDT, CDR2 YNNKEL (reference sequence). This CDR3 contains 18 residues. V was pared by 3 bases and J by 3 bases, with 21 bases between. The chain's CDR3 is CASSQSFSLRSYYNEQFF. CDR3 DNA: TGTGCCAGCAGCCAGTCGTTTTCTCTGCGTTCGTACTACAATGAGCAGTTCTTC.

The V gene is TRBV28, the J gene TRBJ1-1; D is uncertain. Germline V CDR1 and CDR2: MDHEN, SYDVKM. V shed 6 bases and J shed 1 base, with 15 bases lying between them. The CDR3 loop spans 15 amino acids. The CDR3 loop reads CASSIGFRGNTEAFF. CDR3 sequence (DNA): TGTGCCAGCAGCATAGGATTTCGGGGGAACACTGAAGCTTTCTTT.